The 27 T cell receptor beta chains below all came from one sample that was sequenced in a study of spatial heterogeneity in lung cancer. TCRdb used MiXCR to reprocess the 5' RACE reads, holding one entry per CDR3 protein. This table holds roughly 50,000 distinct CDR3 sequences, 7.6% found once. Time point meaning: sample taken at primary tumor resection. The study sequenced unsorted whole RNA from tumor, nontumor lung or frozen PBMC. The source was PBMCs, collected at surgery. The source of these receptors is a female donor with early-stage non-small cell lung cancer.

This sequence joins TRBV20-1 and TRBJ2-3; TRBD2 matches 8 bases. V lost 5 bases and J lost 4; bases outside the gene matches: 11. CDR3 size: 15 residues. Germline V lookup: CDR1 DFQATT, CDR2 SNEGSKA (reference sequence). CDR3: CSAGVDGGASDTQYF. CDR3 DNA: TGCAGTGCTGGTGTCGACGGGGGGGCTTCAGATACGCAGTATTTT.

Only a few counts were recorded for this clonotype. The CDR3 region has the DNA TGCAGTGCCCCCAGTGGACTAGCGGGGACGCGGCTCGATGAGCAGTTCTTC. It specifies CSAPSGLAGTRLDEQFF. The rearrangement joins TRBV20-1 to TRBJ2-1; 12 bases are a match to TRBD2. The J segment lost 8 bases and the V segment lost 6 bases, leaving 17 bases of the junction unmatched. The CDR3 sequence is 17 residues long. CDR1 and CDR2 (germline): DFQATT, SNEGSKA (reference sequence).

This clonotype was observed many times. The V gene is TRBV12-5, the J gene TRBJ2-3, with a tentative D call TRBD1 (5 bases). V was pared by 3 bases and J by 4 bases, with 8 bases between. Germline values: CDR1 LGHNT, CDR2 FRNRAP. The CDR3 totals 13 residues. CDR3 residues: CASGLSRADTQYF. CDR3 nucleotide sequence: TGTGCTAGTGGTTTAAGCAGGGCAGATACGCAGTATTTT. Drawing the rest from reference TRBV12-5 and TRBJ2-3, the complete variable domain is DARVTQTPRHKVTEMGQEVTMRCQPILGHNTVFWYRQTMMQGLELLAYFRNRAPLDDSGMPKDRFSAEMPDATLATLKIQPSEPRDSAVYFCASGLSRADTQYFGPGTRLTVL.

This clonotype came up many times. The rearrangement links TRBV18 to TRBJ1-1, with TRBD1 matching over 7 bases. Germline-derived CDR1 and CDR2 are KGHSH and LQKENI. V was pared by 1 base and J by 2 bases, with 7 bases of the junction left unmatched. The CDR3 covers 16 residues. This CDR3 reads CASSPQGQQTNTEAFF. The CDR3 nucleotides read TGTGCCAGCTCACCACAGGGACAGCAAACAAACACTGAAGCTTTCTTT.

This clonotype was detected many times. CDR3 bases: TGTGCCAGCAGCTTAGAAGGGGACAGATTACAAGAGACCCAGTACTTC. This encodes CASSLEGDRLQETQYF. V is TRBV7-6 and J is TRBJ2-5, with 7 bases matching TRBD1. CDR1 and CDR2 (germline): SGHVS, FNYEAQ. The junction had 7 bases not matched to a gene; V was cut back by 1 base and J by 2 bases. CDR3 length equals 16 residues. Full variable domain (missing parts from reference TRBV7-6 and TRBJ2-5): GAGVSQSPRYKVTKRGQDVALRCDPISGHVSLYWYRQALGQGPEFLTYFNYEAQQDKSGLPNDRFSAERPEGSISTLTIQRTEQRDSAMYRCASSLEGDRLQETQYFGPGTRLLVL.

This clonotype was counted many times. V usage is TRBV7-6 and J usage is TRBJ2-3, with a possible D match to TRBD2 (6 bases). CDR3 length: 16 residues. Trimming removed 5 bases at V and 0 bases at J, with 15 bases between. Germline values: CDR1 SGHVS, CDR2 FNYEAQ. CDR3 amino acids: CASSPPGVASTDTQYF. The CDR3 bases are TGTGCCAGCAGCCCCCCGGGGGTAGCGAGCACAGATACGCAGTATTTT.

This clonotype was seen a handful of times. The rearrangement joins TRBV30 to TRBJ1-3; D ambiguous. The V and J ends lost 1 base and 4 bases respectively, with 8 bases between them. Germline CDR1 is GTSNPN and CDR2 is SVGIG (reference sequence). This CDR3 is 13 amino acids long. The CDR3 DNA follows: TGTGCCTGGAGTGAACCCGGAGGAAACACCATATATTTT. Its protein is CAWSEPGGNTIYF.

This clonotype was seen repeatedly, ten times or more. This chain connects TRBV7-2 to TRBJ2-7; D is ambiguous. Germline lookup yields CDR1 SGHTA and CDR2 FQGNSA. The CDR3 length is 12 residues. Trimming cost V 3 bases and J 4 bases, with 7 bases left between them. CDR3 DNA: TGTGCCAGCAGCTTTAGTGGGTACGAGCAGTACTTC. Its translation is CASSFSGYEQYF.

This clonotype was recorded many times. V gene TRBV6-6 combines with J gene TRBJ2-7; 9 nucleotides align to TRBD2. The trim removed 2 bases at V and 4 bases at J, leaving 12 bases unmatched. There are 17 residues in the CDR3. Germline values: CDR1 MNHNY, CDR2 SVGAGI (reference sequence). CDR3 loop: CASSYLNLVAGVYEQYF. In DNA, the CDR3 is TGTGCCAGCAGTTACCTCAATCTAGTAGCGGGGGTTTACGAGCAGTACTTC.

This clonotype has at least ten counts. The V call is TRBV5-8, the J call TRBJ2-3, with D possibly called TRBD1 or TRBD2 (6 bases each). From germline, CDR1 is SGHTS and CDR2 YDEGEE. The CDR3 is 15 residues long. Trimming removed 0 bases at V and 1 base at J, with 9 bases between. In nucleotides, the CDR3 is TGTGCCAGCAGCTTGGTTAGGGGGGGCACAGATACGCAGTATTTT. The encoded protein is CASSLVRGGTDTQYF.

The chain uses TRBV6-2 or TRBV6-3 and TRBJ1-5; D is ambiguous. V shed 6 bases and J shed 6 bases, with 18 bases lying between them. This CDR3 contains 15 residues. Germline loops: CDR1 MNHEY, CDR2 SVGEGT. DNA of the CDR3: TGTGCCAGCAGGACTGGGGAGGGAGTTGGTCAGCCCCAGCATTTT. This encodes CASRTGEGVGQPQHF.

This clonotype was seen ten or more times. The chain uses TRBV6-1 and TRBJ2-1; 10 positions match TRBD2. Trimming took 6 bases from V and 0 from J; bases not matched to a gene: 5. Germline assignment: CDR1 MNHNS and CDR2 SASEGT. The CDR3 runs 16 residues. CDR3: CASSATSGASYNEQFF. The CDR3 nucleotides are TGTGCCAGCAGCGCTACTAGCGGGGCCTCCTACAATGAGCAGTTCTTC.

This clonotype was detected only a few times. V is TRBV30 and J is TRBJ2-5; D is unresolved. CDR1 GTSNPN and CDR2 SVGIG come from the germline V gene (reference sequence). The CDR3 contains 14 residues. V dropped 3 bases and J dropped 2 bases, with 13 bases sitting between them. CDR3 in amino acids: CAWRQPGQQETQYF. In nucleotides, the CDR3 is TGTGCCTGGAGACAACCGGGCCAACAAGAGACCCAGTACTTC. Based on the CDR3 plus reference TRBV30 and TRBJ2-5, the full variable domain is SQTIHQWPATLVQPVGSPLSLECTVEGTSNPNLYWYRQAAGRGLQLLFYSVGIGQISSEVPQNLSASRPQDRQFILSSKKLLLSDSGFYLCAWRQPGQQETQYFGPGTRLLVL.

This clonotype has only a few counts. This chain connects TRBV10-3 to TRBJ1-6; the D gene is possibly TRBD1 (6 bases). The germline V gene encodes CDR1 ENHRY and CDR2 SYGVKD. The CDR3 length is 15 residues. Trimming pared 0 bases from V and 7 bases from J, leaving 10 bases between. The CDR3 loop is CAISESGQKNSPLHF. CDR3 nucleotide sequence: TGTGCCATCAGTGAGTCTGGACAGAAAAATTCACCCCTCCACTTT.

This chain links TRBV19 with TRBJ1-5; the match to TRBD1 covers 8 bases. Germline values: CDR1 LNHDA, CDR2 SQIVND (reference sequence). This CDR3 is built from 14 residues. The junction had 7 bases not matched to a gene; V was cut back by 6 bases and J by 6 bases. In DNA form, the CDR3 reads TGTGCCAGTAGGGGCAGGACAGGGAGTCAGCCCCAGCATTTT. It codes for CASRGRTGSQPQHF.

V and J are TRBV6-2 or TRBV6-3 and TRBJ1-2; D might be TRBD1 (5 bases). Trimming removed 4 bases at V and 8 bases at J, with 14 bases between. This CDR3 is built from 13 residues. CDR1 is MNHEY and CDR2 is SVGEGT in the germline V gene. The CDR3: CASSLRGRGGYTF. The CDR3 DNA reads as TGTGCCAGCAGTTTACGGGGCCGCGGGGGCTACACCTTC.

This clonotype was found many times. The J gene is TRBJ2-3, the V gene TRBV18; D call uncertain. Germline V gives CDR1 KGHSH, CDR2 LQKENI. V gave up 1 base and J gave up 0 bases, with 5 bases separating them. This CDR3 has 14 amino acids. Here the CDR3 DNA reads TGTGCCAGCTCACCACGCCAAAGCACAGATACGCAGTATTTT. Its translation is CASSPRQSTDTQYF.

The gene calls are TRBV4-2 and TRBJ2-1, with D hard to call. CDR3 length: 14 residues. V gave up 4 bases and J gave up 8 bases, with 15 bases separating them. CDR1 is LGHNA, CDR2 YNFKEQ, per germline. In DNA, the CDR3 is TGTGCCAGCAGCCGTAAGACCCGGCTGGATGAGCAGTTCTTC. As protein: CASSRKTRLDEQFF.

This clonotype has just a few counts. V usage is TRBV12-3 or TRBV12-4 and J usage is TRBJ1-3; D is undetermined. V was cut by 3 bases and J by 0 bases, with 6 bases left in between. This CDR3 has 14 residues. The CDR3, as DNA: TGTGCCAGCAGTTTTCTGAACTCTGGAAACACCATATATTTT. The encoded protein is CASSFLNSGNTIYF.

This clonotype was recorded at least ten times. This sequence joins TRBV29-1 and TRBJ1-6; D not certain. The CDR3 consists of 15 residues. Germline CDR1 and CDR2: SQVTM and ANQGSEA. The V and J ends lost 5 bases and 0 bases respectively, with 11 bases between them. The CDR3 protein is CSVRTGDSYNSPLHF. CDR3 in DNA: TGCAGCGTTAGGACGGGAGACTCCTATAATTCACCCCTCCACTTT. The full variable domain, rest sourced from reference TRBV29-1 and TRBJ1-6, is SAVISQKPSRDICQRGTSLTIQCQVDSQVTMMFWYRQQPGQSLTLIATANQGSEATYESGFVIDKFPISRPNLTFSTLTVSNMSPEDSSIYLCSVRTGDSYNSPLHFGNGTRLTVT.

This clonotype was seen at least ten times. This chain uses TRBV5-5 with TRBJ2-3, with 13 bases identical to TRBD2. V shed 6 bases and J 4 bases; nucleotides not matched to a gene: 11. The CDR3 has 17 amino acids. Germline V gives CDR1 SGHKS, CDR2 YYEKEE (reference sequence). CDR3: CASTRTSGGLGADTQYF. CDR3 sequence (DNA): TGTGCCAGCACGCGGACTAGCGGGGGACTTGGCGCAGATACGCAGTATTTT.

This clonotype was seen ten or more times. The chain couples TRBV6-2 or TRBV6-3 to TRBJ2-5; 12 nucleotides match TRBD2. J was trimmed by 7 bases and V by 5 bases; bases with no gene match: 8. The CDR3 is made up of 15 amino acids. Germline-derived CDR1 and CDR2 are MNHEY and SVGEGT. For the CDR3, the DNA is TGTGCCAGCAGTCCGACTAGCGGGGGCGCAGGGACCCAGTACTTC. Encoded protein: CASSPTSGGAGTQYF.

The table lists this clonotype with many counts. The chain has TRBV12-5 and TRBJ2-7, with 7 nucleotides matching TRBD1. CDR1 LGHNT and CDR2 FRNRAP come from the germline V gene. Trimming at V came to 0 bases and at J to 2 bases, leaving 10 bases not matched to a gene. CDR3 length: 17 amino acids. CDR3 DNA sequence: TGTGCTAGTGGTTTGGTAGACGGGACAGCCGAACCCTACGAGCAGTACTTC. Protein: CASGLVDGTAEPYEQYF.

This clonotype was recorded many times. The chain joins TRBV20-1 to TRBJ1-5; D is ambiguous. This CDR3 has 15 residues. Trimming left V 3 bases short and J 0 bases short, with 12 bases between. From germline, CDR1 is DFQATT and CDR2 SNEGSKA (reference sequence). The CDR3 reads CSASGPVYSNQPQHF. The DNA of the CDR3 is TGCAGTGCTAGCGGGCCCGTTTATAGCAATCAGCCCCAGCATTTT.

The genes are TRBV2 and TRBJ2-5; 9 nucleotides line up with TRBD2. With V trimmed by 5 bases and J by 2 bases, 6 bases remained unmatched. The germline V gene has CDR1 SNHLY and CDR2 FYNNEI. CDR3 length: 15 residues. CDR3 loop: CASSPGTSFQETQYF. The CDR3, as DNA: TGTGCCAGCAGTCCTGGGACTAGCTTTCAAGAGACCCAGTACTTC.

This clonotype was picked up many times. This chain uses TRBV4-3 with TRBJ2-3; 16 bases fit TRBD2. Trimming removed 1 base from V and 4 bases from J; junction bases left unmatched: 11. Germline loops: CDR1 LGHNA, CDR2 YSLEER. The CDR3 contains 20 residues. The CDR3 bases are TGCGCCAGCAGCCAAGTTCCGGGACTAGCGGGGGGGAATTTCGCAGATACGCAGTATTTT. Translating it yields CASSQVPGLAGGNFADTQYF.

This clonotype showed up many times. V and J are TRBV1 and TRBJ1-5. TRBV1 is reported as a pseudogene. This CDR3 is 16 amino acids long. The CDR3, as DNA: TGCACCAGCAGCCAAAGACGGATGTTAAGCAATCAGCCCCAGCATTTT. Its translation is CTSSQRRMLSNQPQHF.